Sequencing of this TCR beta chain was carried out in a study of OX40 agonist ivuxolimab in advanced cancers. Sequencing used immunoSEQ multiplex PCR; TCRdb keeps in-frame clones, though not all of them. The table has roughly 100,000 clones, around 90% seen once. The origin of this receptor is an adult with an advanced solid tumor such as melanoma, head and neck, liver or kidney cancer. The sequenced sample was CD4+ or CD8+ T cells sorted from blood, obtained in a trial of the OX40 agonist ivuxolimab.

CDR3 region: CASSPQGRRGYTF. The CDR3 coding sequence is TGTGCCAGCAGCCCGCAGGGTAGAAGGGGCTACACCTTC. J is TRBJ1-2 and V is TRBV7-4; a possible D gene is TRBD1 (5 bases). Trimming removed 5 bases from V and 8 bases from J, with 15 bases in between. CDR1 SGHVT and CDR2 SQSDAQ come from the germline V gene. CDR3 size: 13 residues.